The present TCR beta chain was sequenced within a study of OX40 agonist ivuxolimab in advanced cancers. Study information: Treatment of patients was with ivuxolimab, an agonistic anti-OX40 (CD134) antibody. While on treatment, patients had intravenous ivuxolimab at 0.01 to 10 mg/kg every 2 weeks. Study observations and caveats: The specificity for antigen of the expanded peripheral T cells was not determined.

To note about this clone: Antigen specificity is unknown.

The CDR3 runs 14 residues. V lost 5 bases and J lost 2, with 13 bases in between. The V gene's germline CDR1 is MDHEN and CDR2 SYDVKM. The timepoints at which blood was sampled were baseline, cycle 4 day 1, and cycle 7 day 1. The method was immunoSEQ multiplex PCR; TCRdb's version includes in-frame clones alone and lacks a portion of them. The sample includes 75,000 to 90,000 clones, more than 70% of them seen just once. Material: CD4+ or CD8+ T cells sorted from blood, obtained in a trial of the OX40 agonist ivuxolimab. The chain recombines TRBV28 with TRBJ2-7, with D perhaps matching TRBD1 or TRBD2 (6 bases each). The source is an adult with an advanced solid tumor such as melanoma, head and neck, liver or kidney cancer. The DNA for the CDR3 is TGTGCCAGCAGTCCGGGACGGGGGCCCTACGAGCAGTACTTC. This gives the protein CASSPGRGPYEQYF.